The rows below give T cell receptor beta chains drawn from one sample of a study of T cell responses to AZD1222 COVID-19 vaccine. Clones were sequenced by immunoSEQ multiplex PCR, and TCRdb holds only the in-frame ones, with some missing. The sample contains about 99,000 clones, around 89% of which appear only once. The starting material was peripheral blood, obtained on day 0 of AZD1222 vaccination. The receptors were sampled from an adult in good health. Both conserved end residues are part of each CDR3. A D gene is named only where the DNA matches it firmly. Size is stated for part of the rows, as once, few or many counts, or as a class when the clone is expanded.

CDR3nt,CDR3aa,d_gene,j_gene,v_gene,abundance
TGTGCCAGCAGTGTGGGGGCTCCAAAGGCGGGGCTCAATAATGAAAAACTGTTTTTT,CASSVGAPKAGLNNEKLFF,-,TRBJ1-4,TRBV2,-
TGTGCTAGTGGTCGGGACAACTATGGCTACACCTTC,CASGRDNYGYTF,-,TRBJ1-2,TRBV12-5,-
TGCGCCAGCAGCCAAGTAGCGGGAACCCCAGATACGCAGTATTTT,CASSQVAGTPDTQYF,TRBD2,TRBJ2-3,TRBV4-1,-
TGCAGCGTTGAAGTTGTCGCGGAGAGCTCCTACAATGAGCAGTTCTTC,CSVEVVAESSYNEQFF,-,TRBJ2-1,TRBV29-1,-
TGTGCCAGCAGCTTAGGCGTGTGGAACACTGAAGCTTTCTTT,CASSLGVWNTEAFF,-,TRBJ1-1,TRBV7-3,once
TGTGCCAGCAGCTTGGCCGGGACAGCCTCCTACGAGCAGTACTTC,CASSLAGTASYEQYF,TRBD1,TRBJ2-7,TRBV5-5,-
TGTGCCAGCAGCAAAAGTAGGGCAGTTTGGTCCCAGTACTTC,CASSKSRAVWSQYF,-,TRBJ2-5,TRBV21-1,-
TGTGCCAGCAGCTTGGGTGCGAACAGGGGGTATGAGACCCAGTACTTC,CASSLGANRGYETQYF,TRBD1,TRBJ2-5,TRBV5-4,-
TGTGCCAGTAGTATTGGGACAGGGGCCGTTGACACTGAAGCTTTCTTT,CASSIGTGAVDTEAFF,TRBD1,TRBJ1-1,TRBV19,-
TGTGCCAGCAGCCAAGATGCAGGGTCAAGAACCGGGGAGCTGTTTTTT,CASSQDAGSRTGELFF,-,TRBJ2-2,TRBV3-1/TRBV3-2,-
TGTGCCAGCAGTTACAGCGATGGGGCGGGTCAGTTCTTC,CASSYSDGAGQFF,-,TRBJ2-1,TRBV6-2/TRBV6-3,-
TGTGCCAGCAGTTCCCCTGGAGCGGGAGATACCGGGGAGCTGTTTTTT,CASSSPGAGDTGELFF,TRBD2,TRBJ2-2,TRBV6-6,-
TGTGCCAGCAGCCCGCGGACAGGTCCCTACGAGCAGTACTTC,CASSPRTGPYEQYF,TRBD1,TRBJ2-7,TRBV7-2,-
TGTGCCAGCAGTCACGGGACAGCCTATAATTCACCCCTCCACTTT,CASSHGTAYNSPLHF,TRBD1,TRBJ1-6,TRBV27,-
TGTGCCAGCAGCTTAGCCAGTTACAATGAGCAGTTCTTC,CASSLASYNEQFF,-,TRBJ2-1,TRBV7-9,-
TGCGCCAGCAGCTTGAGCGGGGAGATCAGGACAGATACGCAGTATTTT,CASSLSGEIRTDTQYF,TRBD2,TRBJ2-3,TRBV5-1,-
TGCGCCAGCAGCTTGTTGGGGGACTACGAGCAGTACTTC,CASSLLGDYEQYF,-,TRBJ2-7,TRBV5-1,-
TGTGCCAGCAGCTTGGGGGGGAGAGTGATGAACACTGAAGCTTTCTTT,CASSLGGRVMNTEAFF,-,TRBJ1-1,TRBV5-4,once
TGTGCCAGTAGTGCTCCTAGCGGGAGGTCCTACAATGAGCAGTTCTTC,CASSAPSGRSYNEQFF,TRBD2,TRBJ2-1,TRBV19,-
TGTGCCAGCAGCTTACAAGGGGAAAAACTGTTTTTT,CASSLQGEKLFF,-,TRBJ1-4,TRBV11-2,-
TGTGCCAGCAGCCGAGACAGGGGTTCCTACAATGAGCAGTTCTTC,CASSRDRGSYNEQFF,TRBD1,TRBJ2-1,TRBV14,-
TGTGCCAGCAGCCCGCCCTACAGATCAGATACGCAGTATTTT,CASSPPYRSDTQYF,-,TRBJ2-3,TRBV28,-
TGTGCCAGTAGTATAATAAATGGAAACACCATATATTTT,CASSIINGNTIYF,-,TRBJ1-3,TRBV19,-
TGTGCCAGCAGGCAACAGGGGCGGAACACTGAAGCTTTCTTT,CASRQQGRNTEAFF,TRBD1,TRBJ1-1,TRBV27,once
TGTGCCAGCAGCGCCCACCTTAGGACAGGGGGCAGAGATGAAAAACTGTTTTTT,CASSAHLRTGGRDEKLFF,TRBD1,TRBJ1-4,TRBV11-2,-
TGTGCCAGCAGTGAAGGGACTACTGAAGCTTTCTTT,CASSEGTTEAFF,-,TRBJ1-1,TRBV6-1,-
TGCGCCAGCAGCAAAGACAGGGCCTCTGGAAACACCATATATTTT,CASSKDRASGNTIYF,TRBD1,TRBJ1-3,TRBV5-1,-
TGCGCCAGCAGCTTGGGGACACGGGGCGAAAAACTGTTTTTT,CASSLGTRGEKLFF,-,TRBJ1-4,TRBV5-1,-
TGTGCCAGCAGCTTAGTGAGGGGATCTGAAGCTTTCTTT,CASSLVRGSEAFF,-,TRBJ1-1,TRBV7-2,-
TGTGCCAGCTCACAAGGTTCGCGGAGTAGCACAGATACGCAGTATTTT,CASSQGSRSSTDTQYF,-,TRBJ2-3,TRBV18,-
TGTGCCAGTAGTTCGGACAGGGGGGGACATGGCTACACCTTC,CASSSDRGGHGYTF,TRBD1,TRBJ1-2,TRBV19,-
TGTGCCAGCTCACCCGGACAGGGTTATCAGCCCCAGCATTTT,CASSPGQGYQPQHF,TRBD1,TRBJ1-5,TRBV18,once
TGTGCCAGCAGCACCGACAGGGGGCCTGGAAACACCATATATTTT,CASSTDRGPGNTIYF,TRBD1,TRBJ1-3,TRBV9,-
TGTGCCAGCAGAGGACAGAACATTCTCTCTGGGGCCAACGTCCTGACTTTC,CASRGQNILSGANVLTF,-,TRBJ2-6,TRBV25-1,-
TGTGCCTGGAGGAAAAGGGACAGGGGGTTTCAGCCCCAGCATTTT,CAWRKRDRGFQPQHF,TRBD1,TRBJ1-5,TRBV30,-
TGTGCCAGCAGCTTAAATCCACCCCAGAACACCGGGGAGCTGTTTTTT,CASSLNPPQNTGELFF,-,TRBJ2-2,TRBV7-3,-
TGTGCCAGCAGCTCCCGGCGACAGGGCTACGAGCAGTACTTC,CASSSRRQGYEQYF,TRBD1,TRBJ2-7,TRBV7-2,-
TGTGCCAGCAACCGGGACGGTCCCATGGGTTTCTTT,CASNRDGPMGFF,-,TRBJ1-1,TRBV2,-
TGTGCCAGCAGCTTACCCGGGACAGGCACAGATACGCAGTATTTT,CASSLPGTGTDTQYF,TRBD1,TRBJ2-3,TRBV5-4,-
TGTGCCAGCAGCCAAGATGGGGTTAACTTTCACTATGGCTACACCTTC,CASSQDGVNFHYGYTF,-,TRBJ1-2,TRBV4-2,-
TGTGCCAGCAGTTTATGGAGGCAGGGCAGTCCGCCCCAGCATTTT,CASSLWRQGSPPQHF,-,TRBJ1-5,TRBV28,-
TGTGCCAGCAGGGCCCTAGCGGGAGGGCCAAACGAGCAGTACTTC,CASRALAGGPNEQYF,TRBD2,TRBJ2-7,TRBV2,-
TGTGCCAGTTCTGCTGGGCTCAATCAGCCCCAGCATTTT,CASSAGLNQPQHF,-,TRBJ1-5,TRBV27,-
TGTGCCAGTAGTATGGACAGTCAAAGCTCCTACAATGAGCAGTTCTTC,CASSMDSQSSYNEQFF,-,TRBJ2-1,TRBV19,-
TGTGCCAGCAGTTCCCGGTTTTTCGGGACCCAGTACTTC,CASSSRFFGTQYF,-,TRBJ2-5,TRBV27,-
TGTGCCAGCAGCGTTCCAGCGGGAGGCCCCGGGGAGCTGTTTTTT,CASSVPAGGPGELFF,TRBD2,TRBJ2-2,TRBV9,-
TGCGCCAGCAGCTTGACAGGGTTGAACACCGGGGAGCTGTTTTTT,CASSLTGLNTGELFF,-,TRBJ2-2,TRBV5-1,-
TGTGCTTCCGAGGTAGGAGCGGGAAACACCATATATTTT,CASEVGAGNTIYF,-,TRBJ1-3,TRBV30,-
TGTGCCAGCAGTGAACCGACAGCGATACTAGCGGGAGGAGTCTACGAGCAGTACTTC,CASSEPTAILAGGVYEQYF,TRBD2,TRBJ2-7,TRBV6-1,-
TGCGCCAGCAGCTATTCAGTCCAGGGGGCTGGGGAGACCCAGTACTTC,CASSYSVQGAGETQYF,TRBD1,TRBJ2-5,TRBV5-1,many
TGTGCCAGCAGTTTAACCCCAGGACAGGCTTCCTACGAGCAGTACTTC,CASSLTPGQASYEQYF,TRBD1,TRBJ2-7,TRBV27,-
TGTGCCACCAGCAGAGATCTCACCAAACAGCCCCAGCATTTT,CATSRDLTKQPQHF,-,TRBJ1-5,TRBV15,-
TGTGCCAGCAGCTTAGGACTAGCGGACTCCACAGATACGCAGTATTTT,CASSLGLADSTDTQYF,TRBD2,TRBJ2-3,TRBV7-9,once